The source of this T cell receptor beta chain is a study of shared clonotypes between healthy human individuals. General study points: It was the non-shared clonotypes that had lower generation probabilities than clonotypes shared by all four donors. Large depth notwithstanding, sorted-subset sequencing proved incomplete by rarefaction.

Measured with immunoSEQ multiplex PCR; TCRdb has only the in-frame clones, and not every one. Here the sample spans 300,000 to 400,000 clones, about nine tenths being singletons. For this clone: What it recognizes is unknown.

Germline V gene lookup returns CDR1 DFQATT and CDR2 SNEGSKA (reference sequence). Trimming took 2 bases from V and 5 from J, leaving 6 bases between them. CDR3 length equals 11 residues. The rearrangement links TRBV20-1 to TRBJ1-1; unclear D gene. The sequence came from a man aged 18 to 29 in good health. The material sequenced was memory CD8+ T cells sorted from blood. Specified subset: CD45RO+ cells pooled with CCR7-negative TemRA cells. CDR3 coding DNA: TGCAGTGCTAGAAGGGTTACTGAAGCTTTCTTT. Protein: CSARRVTEAFF.